This T cell receptor beta chain was sequenced during a study of cytotoxic CD8 clonotypes in ibrutinib-treated CLL. TCRdb's copy holds only in-frame clones and misses some; the assay was immunoSEQ multiplex PCR. The sample contains 25,000 to 30,000 clones, around 85% of which appear only once. The CDR3 has 16 residues. Trimming left V 5 bases short and J 0 bases short, with 16 bases between. Germline V gene data show CDR1 as ENHRY and CDR2 as SYGVKD. Sequences were derived from PBMCs, sampled after 24 months of ibrutinib treatment. This sequence originates from a human donor with chronic lymphocytic leukemia. The chain joins TRBV10-3 to TRBJ1-1; D is unresolved. The CDR3 region has the DNA TGTGCCATCAGTCTCGGACTTTCATCCATGAACACTGAAGCTTTCTTT. Its protein product is CAISLGLSSMNTEAFF.